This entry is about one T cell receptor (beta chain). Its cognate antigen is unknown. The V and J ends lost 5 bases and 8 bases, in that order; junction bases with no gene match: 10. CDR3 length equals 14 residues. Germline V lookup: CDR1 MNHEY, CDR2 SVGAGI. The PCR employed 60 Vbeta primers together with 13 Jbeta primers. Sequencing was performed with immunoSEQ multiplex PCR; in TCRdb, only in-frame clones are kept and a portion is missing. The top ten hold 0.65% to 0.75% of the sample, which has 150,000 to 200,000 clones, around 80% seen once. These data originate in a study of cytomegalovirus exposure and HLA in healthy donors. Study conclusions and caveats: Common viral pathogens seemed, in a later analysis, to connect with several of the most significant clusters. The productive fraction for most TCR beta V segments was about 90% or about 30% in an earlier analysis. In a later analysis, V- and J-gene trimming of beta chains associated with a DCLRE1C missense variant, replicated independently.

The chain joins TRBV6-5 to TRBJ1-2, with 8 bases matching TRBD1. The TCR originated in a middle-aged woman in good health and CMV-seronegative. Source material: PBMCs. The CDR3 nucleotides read TGTGCCAGCAGTCAGGGACAGGCCTGGGTAGGCTACACCTTC. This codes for CASSQGQAWVGYTF.